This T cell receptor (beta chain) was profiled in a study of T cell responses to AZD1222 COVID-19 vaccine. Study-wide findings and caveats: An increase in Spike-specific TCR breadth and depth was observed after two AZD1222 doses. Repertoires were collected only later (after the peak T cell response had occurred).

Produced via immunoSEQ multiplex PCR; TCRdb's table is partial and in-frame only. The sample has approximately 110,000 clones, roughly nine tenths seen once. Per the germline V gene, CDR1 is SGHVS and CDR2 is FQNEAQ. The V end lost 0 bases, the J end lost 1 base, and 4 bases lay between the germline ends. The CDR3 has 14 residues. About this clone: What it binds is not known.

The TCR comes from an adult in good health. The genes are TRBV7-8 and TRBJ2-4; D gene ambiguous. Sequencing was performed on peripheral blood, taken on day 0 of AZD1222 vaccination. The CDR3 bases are TGTGCCAGCAGCTTAGCAGAGGCCAAAAACATTCAGTACTTC. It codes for CASSLAEAKNIQYF. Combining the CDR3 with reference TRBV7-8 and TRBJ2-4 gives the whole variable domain GAGVSQSPRYKVAKRGQDVALRCDPISGHVSLFWYQQALGQGPEFLTYFQNEAQLDKSGLPSDRFFAERPEGSVSTLKIQRTQQEDSAVYLCASSLAEAKNIQYFGAGTRLSVL.